This T cell receptor (beta chain) was sequenced in a study of T-cell reconstitution after alpha-beta-depleted transplantation in children. Points from the study as a whole: One year post-transplant, T-cell counts and diversity were largely derived from T cells produced anew. High day-60 TCRbeta diversity in some patients came from surviving recipient T cells and thymic progenitors. In patients about two months after transplant, alpha-beta T cells reportedly arose from several hundred expanded graft clones.

This CDR3 has 16 residues. Trimming removed 2 bases from V and 1 base from J, with 15 bases in between. Germline CDR1 and CDR2: LGHNA and YNFKEQ. Preparation of the TCRbeta library involved a method that used unique molecular identifiers. Via MiXCR, TCRdb re-called the PCR reads, giving one row per CDR3 protein. This sample has fewer than 700,000 distinct CDR3 sequences, with 13% found just once. Many counts were recorded for this clonotype. Its antigen is currently unknown. Material: PBMCs, mostly from graft donor cells, obtained 360 days after TCRalphabeta/CD19-depleted stem cell transplant. This chain joins TRBV4-2 and TRBJ2-7, with unresolved D. The origin of this receptor is a male patient younger than 18 who had a stem cell transplant for acute myeloid leukemia, so the T cells may come from the graft donor. In DNA, the CDR3 is TGTGCCAGCAGCCAACAATCGGGTCGTGAATCCTACGAGCAGTACTTC. Amino acids: CASSQQSGRESYEQYF.